Listed below are T cell receptor beta chains from one sample, sequenced in a study of T-cell reconstitution after alpha-beta-depleted transplantation in children. TCRdb processed the PCR reads anew with MiXCR; each CDR3 protein has one entry. The table records around 500,000 distinct CDR3 sequences, approximately 12% of them present only once. The sequenced sample was PBMCs from the stem cell graft donor, obtained from the stem cell graft. These receptors were taken from a human donor who donated a stem cell graft to a child with combined immunodeficiency. The CDR3 runs from the conserved cysteine through the conserved F or W. Each record gives: V gene, D gene, clone size, J gene, CDR3 protein, CDR3 DNA. The D gene is left open where the match is weak. Expanded clones are given a class, and other clones once, few, many or no size at all.

V gene: TRBV30; D gene: -; clone size: -; J gene: TRBJ2-3; CDR3 protein: CAWSAGHHYSLF; CDR3 DNA: TGTGCCTGGAGTGCGGGACACCATTATTCCCTTTTT
V gene: TRBV12-3/TRBV12-4; D gene: TRBD2; clone size: few; J gene: TRBJ2-3; CDR3 protein: CASSFFLGDSGGSTDTQYF; CDR3 DNA: TGTGCCAGCAGTTTCTTCCTAGGTGATAGCGGGGGAAGCACAGATACGCAGTATTTT
V gene: TRBV28; D gene: TRBD1; clone size: many; J gene: TRBJ2-1; CDR3 protein: CASFSQGASAYNEQFF; CDR3 DNA: TGTGCCAGCTTTTCACAGGGGGCTAGCGCCTACAATGAGCAGTTCTTC
V gene: TRBV28; D gene: -; clone size: -; J gene: TRBJ1-5; CDR3 protein: CASSPCGGSVDQPQHF; CDR3 DNA: TGTGCCAGCAGTCCTTGCGGGGGGTCTGTTGATCAGCCCCAGCATTTT
V gene: TRBV9; D gene: TRBD1; clone size: many; J gene: TRBJ2-7; CDR3 protein: CASSVGGQGIYYEQYF; CDR3 DNA: TGTGCCAGCAGCGTAGGGGGACAGGGGATATACTACGAGCAGTACTTC
V gene: TRBV11-1; D gene: -; clone size: -; J gene: TRBJ2-7; CDR3 protein: CASSYRRFGAGGSYEQYF; CDR3 DNA: TGTGCCAGCAGCTACCGGCGATTCGGCGCTGGGGGATCCTACGAGCAGTACTTC
V gene: TRBV7-9; D gene: TRBD1; clone size: -; J gene: TRBJ1-2; CDR3 protein: CASSQGQGRVGYTF; CDR3 DNA: TGTGCCAGCAGCCAAGGACAGGGAAGAGTGGGCTACACCTTC
V gene: TRBV29-1; D gene: TRBD2; clone size: many; J gene: TRBJ2-5; CDR3 protein: CSVSTSGEETQYF; CDR3 DNA: TGCAGCGTTTCGACTAGCGGGGAAGAGACCCAGTACTTC
V gene: TRBV29-1; D gene: TRBD2; clone size: many; J gene: TRBJ2-7; CDR3 protein: CSVELAGGPYEQYF; CDR3 DNA: TGCAGCGTCGAGCTAGCGGGAGGGCCATACGAGCAGTACTTC
V gene: TRBV29-1; D gene: -; clone size: many; J gene: TRBJ2-5; CDR3 protein: CSVRNLYQETQYF; CDR3 DNA: TGCAGCGTCCGGAACTTGTACCAAGAGACCCAGTACTTC
V gene: TRBV20-1; D gene: -; clone size: -; J gene: TRBJ1-2; CDR3 protein: CSARIETGYGYTF; CDR3 DNA: TGCAGTGCTAGGATCGAGACCGGCTATGGCTACACCTTC
V gene: TRBV4-3; D gene: -; clone size: few; J gene: TRBJ2-4; CDR3 protein: CASSQDRGLEGIQYF; CDR3 DNA: TGCGCCAGCAGCCAAGATCGCGGTCTCGAGGGCATTCAGTACTTC
V gene: TRBV5-1; D gene: TRBD2; clone size: -; J gene: TRBJ2-1; CDR3 protein: CASSLGLAYYNEQFF; CDR3 DNA: TGCGCCAGCAGCTTGGGACTAGCGTATTACAATGAGCAGTTCTTC
V gene: TRBV6-1; D gene: -; clone size: few; J gene: TRBJ2-3; CDR3 protein: CASSEAWGPDTQYF; CDR3 DNA: TGTGCCAGCAGTGAAGCATGGGGCCCAGATACGCAGTATTTT
V gene: TRBV4-3; D gene: -; clone size: few; J gene: TRBJ1-2; CDR3 protein: CASSQEFRGHYGYTF; CDR3 DNA: TGCGCCAGCAGCCAAGAATTCAGGGGTCACTATGGCTACACCTTC
V gene: TRBV7-9; D gene: TRBD1; clone size: few; J gene: TRBJ2-1; CDR3 protein: CASSKLPGQGYNEQFF; CDR3 DNA: TGTGCCAGCAGCAAATTACCGGGACAGGGGTACAATGAGCAGTTCTTC
V gene: TRBV2; D gene: TRBD1; clone size: few; J gene: TRBJ1-6; CDR3 protein: CASSDEGQGFNSPLHF; CDR3 DNA: TGTGCCAGCAGTGACGAGGGACAGGGGTTTAATTCACCCCTCCACTTT
V gene: TRBV15; D gene: -; clone size: -; J gene: TRBJ2-5; CDR3 protein: CATSINLGLSRTQYF; CDR3 DNA: TGTGCCACCAGCATAAATCTCGGATTGTCTAGGACCCAGTACTTC
V gene: TRBV27; D gene: TRBD1; clone size: -; J gene: TRBJ2-7; CDR3 protein: CASSGTAKNYEQYF; CDR3 DNA: TGTGCCAGCAGTGGGACAGCGAAGAACTACGAGCAGTACTTC
V gene: TRBV6-6; D gene: -; clone size: few; J gene: TRBJ2-7; CDR3 protein: CASSPEGSGQYF; CDR3 DNA: TGTGCCAGCAGCCCTGAGGGGAGTGGGCAGTACTTC
V gene: TRBV6-5; D gene: -; clone size: -; J gene: TRBJ1-3; CDR3 protein: CASSYFAWGRDSGNTIYF; CDR3 DNA: TGTGCCAGCAGTTACTTTGCCTGGGGCAGGGACTCTGGAAACACCATATATTTT
V gene: TRBV6-2/TRBV6-3; D gene: -; clone size: few; J gene: TRBJ1-2; CDR3 protein: CASSPGVVGGYTF; CDR3 DNA: TGTGCCAGCAGTCCAGGGGTTGTCGGTGGCTACACCTTC
V gene: TRBV7-9; D gene: TRBD1; clone size: -; J gene: TRBJ2-7; CDR3 protein: CASQEAGGGEQYF; CDR3 DNA: TGTGCCAGCCAAGAGGCAGGGGGCGGCGAGCAGTACTTC
V gene: TRBV20-1; D gene: -; clone size: few; J gene: TRBJ2-7; CDR3 protein: CSAYGPTYEQYF; CDR3 DNA: TGCAGCGCCTACGGGCCGACCTACGAGCAGTACTTC
V gene: TRBV24-1; D gene: TRBD1; clone size: few; J gene: TRBJ2-7; CDR3 protein: CATSDPGQAHYEQYF; CDR3 DNA: TGTGCCACCAGTGATCCAGGACAGGCCCACTACGAGCAGTACTTC
V gene: TRBV7-9; D gene: -; clone size: many; J gene: TRBJ1-5; CDR3 protein: CASSLAFGNQPQHF; CDR3 DNA: TGTGCCAGCAGCTTAGCGTTTGGTAATCAGCCCCAGCATTTT
V gene: TRBV11-2; D gene: TRBD2; clone size: few; J gene: TRBJ2-2; CDR3 protein: CASSRIRGTSGGPGELFF; CDR3 DNA: TGTGCCAGCAGCAGAATAAGAGGGACTAGCGGGGGGCCCGGGGAGCTGTTTTTT
V gene: TRBV20-1; D gene: TRBD2; clone size: few; J gene: TRBJ2-3; CDR3 protein: CSAPRRTSGSADTQYF; CDR3 DNA: TGCAGTGCTCCCCGTCGGACTAGCGGGAGTGCAGATACGCAGTATTTT
V gene: TRBV7-2; D gene: -; clone size: -; J gene: TRBJ2-7; CDR3 protein: CASSSSITYEQYF; CDR3 DNA: TGTGCCAGCAGCTCTAGCATTACCTACGAGCAGTACTTC
V gene: TRBV5-1; D gene: TRBD2; clone size: -; J gene: TRBJ2-7; CDR3 protein: CASSLAFDGRTPYEQYF; CDR3 DNA: TGCGCCAGCAGCTTGGCCTTTGACGGGAGGACCCCCTACGAGCAGTACTTC
V gene: TRBV7-2; D gene: -; clone size: few; J gene: TRBJ2-1; CDR3 protein: CASSFPKSNEQFF; CDR3 DNA: TGTGCCAGCAGCTTCCCTAAATCCAATGAGCAGTTCTTC
V gene: TRBV5-1; D gene: -; clone size: many; J gene: TRBJ1-1; CDR3 protein: CASSLDPNTEAFF; CDR3 DNA: TGTGCCAGCAGTTTGGACCCTAACACTGAAGCTTTCTTT
V gene: TRBV19; D gene: -; clone size: -; J gene: TRBJ1-1; CDR3 protein: CASSYRAVNTEAFF; CDR3 DNA: TGTGCCAGTAGCTACAGGGCCGTGAACACTGAAGCTTTCTTT
V gene: TRBV20-1; D gene: -; clone size: -; J gene: TRBJ1-2; CDR3 protein: CSASRTPANYGYTF; CDR3 DNA: TGCAGTGCTAGCAGGACACCAGCTAACTATGGCTACACCTTC
V gene: TRBV6-1; D gene: -; clone size: -; J gene: TRBJ2-2; CDR3 protein: CASKEGNQGTGELFF; CDR3 DNA: TGTGCCAGCAAAGAGGGTAATCAAGGCACCGGGGAGCTGTTTTTT
V gene: TRBV12-3/TRBV12-4; D gene: TRBD1; clone size: few; J gene: TRBJ2-5; CDR3 protein: CASSRRGQGGRETQYF; CDR3 DNA: TGTGCCAGCAGCCGGAGAGGACAGGGCGGAAGAGAGACCCAGTACTTC
V gene: TRBV6-6; D gene: -; clone size: -; J gene: TRBJ2-3; CDR3 protein: CASSLNLAAAYF; CDR3 DNA: TGTGCCAGCAGCCTGAATTTGGCGGCTGCATATTTT
V gene: TRBV12-3/TRBV12-4; D gene: -; clone size: -; J gene: TRBJ1-6; CDR3 protein: CASSFGGSYNSPLHF; CDR3 DNA: TGTGCCAGCAGTTTCGGGGGATCCTATAATTCACCCCTCCACTTT
V gene: TRBV6-2/TRBV6-3; D gene: -; clone size: -; J gene: TRBJ1-6; CDR3 protein: CASSPLGGLINPFGISPLHF; CDR3 DNA: TGTGCCAGCAGCCCCCTTGGCGGACTGATTAACCCATTCGGAATTTCACCCCTCCACTTT
V gene: TRBV28; D gene: -; clone size: -; J gene: TRBJ2-1; CDR3 protein: CASSDGRGWDNEQFF; CDR3 DNA: TGTGCCAGCAGTGACGGGCGGGGTTGGGACAATGAGCAGTTCTTC
V gene: TRBV12-3/TRBV12-4; D gene: -; clone size: many; J gene: TRBJ2-2; CDR3 protein: CASRRRGVDTGELFF; CDR3 DNA: TGTGCCAGCAGGCGCCGAGGGGTAGACACCGGGGAGCTGTTTTTT
V gene: TRBV3-1; D gene: -; clone size: few; J gene: TRBJ1-4; CDR3 protein: CASIPGENDEKLFF; CDR3 DNA: TGTGCCAGCATCCCAGGGGAGAACGATGAAAAACTGTTTTTT
V gene: TRBV12-3/TRBV12-4; D gene: TRBD1; clone size: many; J gene: TRBJ1-6; CDR3 protein: CASSSTGQGLSPLHF; CDR3 DNA: TGTGCCAGCAGTTCCACGGGACAGGGTCTTTCACCCCTCCACTTT
V gene: TRBV10-3; D gene: TRBD2; clone size: few; J gene: TRBJ2-5; CDR3 protein: CAISDPVEGEGLAAETQYF; CDR3 DNA: TGTGCCATCAGTGACCCCGTGGAAGGAGAAGGACTAGCGGCCGAGACCCAGTACTTC
V gene: TRBV7-3; D gene: TRBD2; clone size: many; J gene: TRBJ2-1; CDR3 protein: CASSLIAGVGNEQFF; CDR3 DNA: TGTGCCAGCAGCTTAATAGCGGGAGTTGGCAATGAGCAGTTCTTC
V gene: TRBV27; D gene: -; clone size: -; J gene: TRBJ1-5; CDR3 protein: CASSLASGNQPQHF; CDR3 DNA: TGTGCCAGCAGTTTAGCTTCGGGCAATCAGCCCCAGCATTTT
V gene: TRBV24-1; D gene: -; clone size: few; J gene: TRBJ1-2; CDR3 protein: CATSELGAGYTF; CDR3 DNA: TGTGCCACCAGTGAGCTGGGAGCTGGCTACACCTTC
V gene: TRBV6-5; D gene: -; clone size: many; J gene: TRBJ1-1; CDR3 protein: CASSHWTEAFF; CDR3 DNA: TGTGCCAGCAGTCACTGGACTGAAGCTTTCTTT
V gene: TRBV18; D gene: -; clone size: -; J gene: TRBJ2-1; CDR3 protein: CASSQNLPGNEHEQFF; CDR3 DNA: TGTGCCAGCTCACAAAACCTCCCAGGTAATGAACATGAGCAGTTCTTC
V gene: TRBV10-3; D gene: -; clone size: -; J gene: TRBJ1-1; CDR3 protein: CAISIKGQPTEAFF; CDR3 DNA: TGTGCCATCAGTATTAAAGGACAGCCCACTGAAGCTTTCTTT
V gene: TRBV12-3/TRBV12-4; D gene: -; clone size: -; J gene: TRBJ2-5; CDR3 protein: CASTFSGTPGSPKTQYF; CDR3 DNA: TGTGCCAGCACCTTTTCGGGGACCCCAGGGTCCCCCAAGACCCAGTACTTC
V gene: TRBV5-1; D gene: TRBD2; clone size: many; J gene: TRBJ2-1; CDR3 protein: CASSLGGTTYNEQFF; CDR3 DNA: TGCGCCAGCAGCTTGGGCGGGACTACCTACAATGAGCAGTTCTTC
V gene: TRBV12-3/TRBV12-4; D gene: TRBD2; clone size: -; J gene: TRBJ2-3; CDR3 protein: CASSWSGGSTDTQYF; CDR3 DNA: TGTGCCAGCAGTTGGAGCGGGGGGTCCACAGATACGCAGTATTTT